The TCR beta chain under discussion was sequenced for a study of response to subunit inactivated influenza vaccine. Each CDR3 protein is one row after TCRdb ran MiXCR on the RT-PCR reads. The sample lists around 320,000 distinct CDR3 sequences; roughly 22% were seen once. This clonotype has ten or more counts. Antigen specificity is unknown. Findings and limits, study-wide: T cells newly recruited by each seasonal influenza vaccination are few, the authors suggested.

The sequence derives from a man aged 45 to 70 who received an inactivated influenza vaccine. The sequences come from PBMCs from blood, collected about 20 months after vaccination.

The DNA for the CDR3 is TGTGCCAGCAGCCCAGGGGATCTGGACAGGATATATAATTCACCCCTCCACTTT. Its protein product is CASSPGDLDRIYNSPLHF. This chain uses TRBV3-1 with TRBJ1-6, with 7 bases identical to TRBD1. With 4 bases clipped from V and 4 bases from J, the junction kept 13 bases outside the gene matches. CDR1 and CDR2 from the germline V gene are LGHDT and YNNKEL (reference sequence). This CDR3 has 18 amino acids.